These 24 T cell receptor beta chains were sequenced from one sample in a study of beta chain features in type 1 diabetes. Study-level points and caveats: Within each of all four CD4+ subsets, Type 1 diabetes patients had TCRB CDR3s that were moderately but significantly shorter.

Their specific antigens are unknown. The whole isolated RNA underwent reverse transcription, so sequencing captured expressed TCRB transcripts. The protocol was immunoSEQ multiplex PCR, while the TCRdb copy is restricted to in-frame clones and leaves out a portion. The data show 300,000 to 450,000 clones, approximately 12% seen once. Sequences were obtained from naive CD4+ T cells from blood. These receptors were collected from a woman in her late teens or twenties with type 1 diabetes.

This clone was counted once. This chain uses TRBV18 with TRBJ1-2, with 8 bases that match TRBD1. V lost 6 bases and J lost 0; bases outside the gene matches: 9. The CDR3 is made up of 16 amino acids. Germline CDR1 and CDR2: KGHSH and LQKENI. CDR3 sequence (DNA): TGTGCCAGCTCCCCCGGGACAGGTGGCTCTAACTATGGCTACACCTTC. It specifies CASSPGTGGSNYGYTF.

This clone came up a few times. CDR3 bases: TGTGCCAGCAGTTACCGCCAGGGGCCCCCCTACGAGCAGTACTTC. It translates to CASSYRQGPPYEQYF. This chain uses TRBV27 with TRBJ2-7, with TRBD1 as a possible D gene (6 bases). This CDR3 region has 15 residues. Trimming shortened V by 4 bases and J by 2 bases, and 15 bases separated the two germline ends. Germline CDR1 is MNHEY and CDR2 is SMNVEV (reference sequence).

The chain is built from TRBV15 and TRBJ2-3; no firm D call. Germline CDR1 reads LNHNV; CDR2 reads YYDKDF (reference sequence). Between the trimmed V and J ends, which lost 3 bases and 5 bases, there was a span of 9 bases. The CDR3 sequence is 13 residues long. In nucleotides, the CDR3 is TGTGCCACCAGCAGGGCCTCCGAAGATACGCAGTATTTT. It yields the protein CATSRASEDTQYF.

The V and J genes are TRBV4-3 and TRBJ2-2, with D perhaps TRBD2 (6 bases). CDR1 and CDR2 (germline): LGHNA, YSLEER. The CDR3 is 14 amino acids. The V end was cut by 3 bases, the J end by 4 bases, with 9 bases between. The DNA of the CDR3 is TGCGCCAGCAGCCAGGAGGGACGCACCGGGGAGCTGTTTTTT. This encodes CASSQEGRTGELFF.

V is TRBV6-6 and J is TRBJ2-2; a weak D match, TRBD1 (6 bases). Germline V lookup: CDR1 MNHNY, CDR2 SVGAGI (reference sequence). The CDR3 has 14 residues. V was cut by 4 bases and J by 4 bases, with 10 bases left in between. The DNA of the CDR3 is TGTGCCAGCAGTTGGGGACACTCCACCGGGGAGCTGTTTTTT. Translating gives CASSWGHSTGELFF.

This chain joins TRBV15 and TRBJ2-1, with D perhaps matching TRBD2 (5 bases). V lost 0 bases and J lost 8, with 20 bases in between. The CDR3 covers 17 residues. Germline loops: CDR1 LNHNV, CDR2 YYDKDF (reference sequence). The chain's CDR3 is CATSREVRGPRQDEQFF. The CDR3 nucleotides read TGTGCCACCAGCAGAGAGGTACGCGGGCCTCGTCAGGATGAGCAGTTCTTC.

CDR3 bases: TGTGCCAGCAGTCAACGTGCCGGGACAGGCGCCTATGGCTACACCTTC. It is translated as CASSQRAGTGAYGYTF. This chain connects TRBV27 to TRBJ1-2; 8 nucleotides line up with TRBD1. The CDR3 runs 16 residues. From germline, CDR1 is MNHEY and CDR2 SMNVEV (reference sequence). V lost 5 bases to trimming and J lost 4 bases; unmatched junction nucleotides: 12.

This clone occurred a few times. J is TRBJ2-7 and V is TRBV30, with a tentative D call TRBD2 (7 bases). Germline loops: CDR1 GTSNPN, CDR2 SVGIG (reference sequence). Trimming stripped 5 bases from V and 4 bases from J, with 18 bases between. The CDR3 sequence is 14 residues long. CDR3 bases: TGTGCCTGGGGGCATGGGGGGGCAGGGTACGAGCAGTACTTC. It is translated as CAWGHGGAGYEQYF.

The sample holds a few counts of this clone. V and J are TRBV6-4 and TRBJ2-1; 9 nucleotides agree with TRBD1. V shed 5 bases and J 6 bases; nucleotides not matched to a gene: 5. The CDR3 has 14 amino acids. Looked up from germline, CDR1 is MRHNA and CDR2 is SNTAGT. CDR3 protein: CASSLQGALNEQFF. CDR3 bases: TGTGCCAGCAGTTTACAGGGGGCCCTCAATGAGCAGTTCTTC.

This clone was found a few times. This rearrangement joins TRBV30 to TRBJ2-7, with TRBD2 matching over 9 bases. This CDR3 is 12 amino acids long. Per germline, CDR1 GTSNPN and CDR2 SVGIG (reference sequence). Losses at the gene ends were 7 bases for V and 7 bases for J; bases not matched to a gene: 8. The CDR3 region has the DNA TGTGCCTCAGGCCGGCGGGAGGGGGAGCAGTACTTC. Amino acids: CASGRREGEQYF.

V usage is TRBV30 and J usage is TRBJ1-4; D is possibly TRBD1 (5 bases). Trimming removed 3 bases from V and 7 bases from J, with 6 bases in between. CDR1 is GTSNPN and CDR2 is SVGIG in the germline V gene (reference sequence). This CDR3 has 11 amino acids. The CDR3 DNA follows: TGTGCCTGGAGAGGGGCTGAAAAACTGTTTTTT. This codes for CAWRGAEKLFF.

The chain carries TRBV19 and TRBJ2-5, with no clear D. The CDR3 totals 12 residues. CDR1 is LNHDA and CDR2 is SQIVND in the germline V gene (reference sequence). Trimming removed 5 bases at V and 2 bases at J, with 6 bases between. CDR3: CASSPEQETQYF. In DNA, the CDR3 is TGTGCCAGTAGTCCCGAGCAAGAGACCCAGTACTTC.

This clone was seen only a few times. The genes are TRBV27 and TRBJ1-2, with no clear D. The V gene's germline CDR1 is MNHEY and CDR2 SMNVEV (reference sequence). The V gene lost 6 bases and the J gene lost 3 bases, with 17 bases spanning the gap. This CDR3 is built from 15 residues. The CDR3 is CASRWTGRGDYGYTF. Here the CDR3 DNA reads TGTGCCAGCAGGTGGACCGGGCGGGGAGACTATGGCTACACCTTC.

This clone occurred a few times. V and J are TRBV5-1 and TRBJ2-2, with a tentative D call TRBD2 (5 bases). The germline CDR1 and CDR2 sequences are SGHRS and YFSETQ. V lost 0 bases and J 6 bases, leaving 9 bases between the germline ends. The CDR3 runs to 14 residues. CDR3 coding DNA: TGCGCCAGCAGCTTGGAACTAGACCCCGGGGAGCTGTTTTTT. This encodes CASSLELDPGELFF.

The chain couples TRBV29-1 to TRBJ2-3; tentative D call: TRBD2 (5 bases). The CDR3 covers 15 residues. Germline V gene lookup returns CDR1 SQVTM and CDR2 ANQGSEA. V was shortened by 4 bases and J by 0 bases, with 14 bases between the two germline ends. The CDR3 DNA is TGCAGCGTTGTAGCTAGCCCAGTCAGCACAGATACGCAGTATTTT. Protein product: CSVVASPVSTDTQYF.

The V call is TRBV19, the J call TRBJ1-1; no definite D call. The CDR3 loop spans 14 amino acids. CDR1 LNHDA and CDR2 SQIVND come from the germline V gene (reference sequence). Trimming cost V 2 bases and J 2 bases, with 9 bases left between them. This CDR3 is CASSITRQNTEAFF. CDR3 nucleotides: TGTGCCAGTAGTATAACGCGACAAAACACTGAAGCTTTCTTT.

This clone was seen a handful of times. The rearrangement joins TRBV9 to TRBJ2-1; 8 bases agree with TRBD1. This CDR3 spans 15 amino acids. Germline loops: CDR1 SGDLS, CDR2 YYNGEE. Trimming took 5 bases from V and 2 from J; bases not matched to a gene: 6. CDR3 amino acids: CASSSGQGPYNEQFF. The CDR3 DNA sequence: TGTGCCAGCAGTTCCGGACAGGGCCCCTACAATGAGCAGTTCTTC.

Points on this clone: At one end the junction does not follow the germline gene, possibly because of a read error. CDR3 protein: CATSGLGGSPPNGQFF. The CDR3 nucleotides read TGTGCCACCAGCGGACTCGGCGGGAGCCCCCCTAATGGGCAGTTCTTC. J is TRBJ2-1 and V is TRBV15; 7 nucleotides align to TRBD2. In germline, CDR1 is LNHNV, CDR2 YYDKDF (reference sequence). The CDR3 has 16 residues.

The genes are TRBV28 and TRBJ1-1; 9 bases line up with TRBD1. Germline V gives CDR1 MDHEN, CDR2 SYDVKM. With 10 bases clipped from V and 5 bases from J, the junction kept 5 bases outside the gene matches. The CDR3 has 12 amino acids. CDR3 sequence reads: CATLTGGTEAFF. CDR3 nucleotides: TGTGCCACCCTGACAGGGGGGACTGAAGCTTTCTTT.

This clone was detected a few times. The V and J genes are TRBV5-1 and TRBJ1-5; D perhaps matches TRBD1 (5 bases). The CDR3 is 15 amino acids. The germline V gene encodes CDR1 SGHRS and CDR2 YFSETQ. Trimming pared 1 base from V and 4 bases from J, leaving 12 bases between. The CDR3 spells CASSLRGLANQPQHF. The CDR3 nucleotides read TGCGCCAGCAGCTTGAGGGGCTTGGCAAATCAGCCCCAGCATTTT.

This clone was detected only a few times. The gene calls are TRBV11-2 and TRBJ2-3; no clear D. Germline V lookup: CDR1 SGHAT, CDR2 FQNNGV. Trimming pared 1 base from V and 0 bases from J, leaving 5 bases between. The CDR3 runs to 14 residues. The CDR3 DNA is TGTGCCAGCAGCTTAGCCCCTAGCACAGATACGCAGTATTTT. It translates to CASSLAPSTDTQYF.

The chain employs TRBV9 and TRBJ1-5, with 8 positions matching TRBD1. V trimming: 0 bases; J trimming: 9 bases; junction bases outside the gene matches: 8. Germline lookup yields CDR1 SGDLS and CDR2 YYNGEE. This CDR3 contains 15 residues. The DNA for the CDR3 is TGTGCCAGCAGCGTAGGAGCAGGGGGCGGGGGGCCCCAGCATTTT. It yields the protein CASSVGAGGGGPQHF.

This clone has just a few counts. The gene calls are TRBV4-3 and TRBJ2-2, with D tentatively TRBD2 (5 bases). With 1 base removed from V and 1 base from J, the gap between germline ends came to 10 bases. CDR1 and CDR2 (germline): LGHNA, YSLEER. The CDR3 spans 16 residues. In DNA form, the CDR3 reads TGCGCCAGCAGCCAAGTCACTGGACTGAACACCGGGGAGCTGTTTTTT. It specifies CASSQVTGLNTGELFF.

This clone appeared once. This sequence joins TRBV6-5 and TRBJ2-7; possible D gene TRBD1, 6 bases. Between the trimmed V and J ends, which lost 2 bases and 5 bases, there was a span of 16 bases. The CDR3 has 15 residues. Germline CDR1 is MNHEY and CDR2 is SVGAGI. For the CDR3, the DNA is TGTGCCAGCAGTTACATCGACAGGAGGTACGACGAGCAGTACTTC. Translation gives CASSYIDRRYDEQYF.